Presented here are 4 T cell receptor beta chains from one specimen sequenced in a study of T cells after yellow fever vaccination. TCRdb called the 5' RACE reads again in MiXCR, with one record for every CDR3 protein. This table has roughly 500,000 distinct CDR3 sequences, 15% to 20% appearing once. Sample: PBMCs, taken 15 days after the yellow fever booster vaccination. The receptors here all came from a man younger than 40 who received the YFV17D yellow fever vaccine.

The chain joins TRBV20-1 to TRBJ1-1, with D possibly matching TRBD1 (5 bases). V gave up 3 bases and J gave up 6 bases, with 17 bases separating them. The germline V gene has CDR1 DFQATT and CDR2 SNEGSKA (reference sequence). The CDR3 extends over 14 amino acids. The chain's CDR3 is CSASDGGVAAEAFF. The CDR3 DNA reads as TGCAGTGCTAGCGACGGGGGAGTGGCCGCTGAAGCTTTCTTT.

The chain recombines TRBV6-2 or TRBV6-3 with TRBJ1-5; the match to TRBD1 covers 7 bases. The CDR3 spans 11 residues. Germline lookup yields CDR1 MNHEY and CDR2 SVGEGT. V lost 6 bases and J lost 9; bases outside the gene matches: 2. The CDR3: CASRNRGPQHF. As DNA, the CDR3 is TGTGCCAGCAGAAACAGGGGGCCCCAGCATTTT.

The chain combines TRBV7-2 with TRBJ2-1; D call uncertain. Per the germline V gene, CDR1 is SGHTA and CDR2 is FQGNSA. The CDR3 covers 14 residues. V shed 1 base and J shed 3 bases, with 7 bases lying between them. CDR3 amino acids: CASSLESIYNEQFF. The CDR3 DNA reads as TGTGCCAGCAGCTTAGAGAGTATCTACAATGAGCAGTTCTTC.

The V call is TRBV5-4, the J call TRBJ2-3, with D unresolved. The ends were cut back, 2 bases at V and 2 bases at J, with 3 bases in the middle. Germline V lookup: CDR1 SGHNT, CDR2 YYREEE (reference sequence). The CDR3 extends over 12 amino acids. The CDR3 loop is CASSFDTDTQYF. The DNA of the CDR3 is TGTGCCAGCAGCTTCGACACAGATACGCAGTATTTT.